This T cell receptor beta chain is from a study of identifying expanded T cells in peripheral blood. Points from the study as a whole: Differentially abundant clones: approximately 1.3 between replicates, about 16 at two to three weeks, 19 to 20 at four.

Libraries were prepared by immunoSEQ multiplex PCR; TCRdb keeps only in-frame clonotypes and omits some of them. The table has over 100,000 clones, 88% seen once. Trimming took 7 bases from V and 0 from J, leaving 12 bases between them. The CDR3 runs to 14 residues. CDR1 is MNHNY, CDR2 SVGAGI, per germline (reference sequence). About this clone itself: Antigen: not known.

Sequencing was performed on blood. V gene TRBV6-6 combines with J gene TRBJ1-1; no firm D call. The origin of this receptor is a person between 18 and 75 years old in good health. CDR3 region: CASKAHTVNTEAFF. The CDR3 DNA is TGTGCCAGCAAAGCCCATACAGTGAACACTGAAGCTTTCTTT.